What follows is one T cell receptor (beta chain) and its context. The data are from a study of blood T cell repertoires in COVID-19. TCRdb's table, derived via immunoSEQ multiplex PCR, lists solely in-frame clones and lacks some. Of approximately 89,000 clones detected, over 75% appear once; the ten largest clones hold less than 15%. The sequence was obtained from a human donor in a cohort sampled during active COVID-19. The sample taken for sequencing was peripheral blood.

The CDR3 loop reads CASSGSNYGYTF. In nucleotides, the CDR3 is TGCGCCAGCAGCGGCTCTAACTATGGCTACACCTTC. The chain combines TRBV4-1 with TRBJ1-2, with D uncertain. From germline, CDR1 is MGHRA and CDR2 YSYEKL. V lost 5 bases and J lost 0, with 4 bases in between. There are 12 residues in the CDR3.